This T cell receptor beta chain was captured in a study of OX40 agonist ivuxolimab in advanced cancers. Findings of the study overall: At 0.1 to 3.0 mg/kg and by week 6, CD4+ and CD8+ T cells in the blood had expanded clonally.

About this clone: The antigen remains undetermined.

Sequenced by immunoSEQ multiplex PCR; TCRdb stores in-frame clones only, minus some. This sample has approximately 94,000 clones, with roughly 90% found just once. This clonotype originated in an adult with an advanced solid tumor such as melanoma, head and neck, liver or kidney cancer. This specimen was CD4+ or CD8+ T cells sorted from blood, taken in a trial of the OX40 agonist ivuxolimab.

CDR3 DNA sequence: TGTGCCAGCAGCCGGGACTTGTCCTACGAGCAGTACTTC. It encodes CASSRDLSYEQYF. The chain joins TRBV9 to TRBJ2-7, with D possibly matching TRBD2 (6 bases). The V end lost 4 bases, the J end lost 1 base, and 9 bases lay between the germline ends. The CDR3 spans 13 residues. The germline CDR1 and CDR2 sequences are SGDLS and YYNGEE. The full variable domain, with the rest looked up from reference TRBV9 and TRBJ2-7, is DSGVTQTPKHLITATGQRVTLRCSPRSGDLSVYWYQQSLDQGLQFLIQYYNGEERAKGNILERFSAQQFPDLHSELNLSSLELGDSALYFCASSRDLSYEQYFGPGTRLTVT.